The TCR beta chain under discussion was sequenced for a study of early T cells in non-severe SARS-CoV-2 infection. Study-level background: Sequencing used unsorted whole-blood bulk RNA, so chains lack pairing.

This clonotype has more than one count but fewer than ten. Its specificity is not known. The TCR library protocol was used to attach unique molecular identifiers. These identifiers were attached to individual cDNA molecules. From the 5' RACE reads, TCRdb called clonotypes with MiXCR, one entry per CDR3 protein. Altogether 35,000 to 45,000 distinct CDR3 sequences are present, around 6.3% being singletons, with the ten largest covering roughly 8.2%. Study-wide findings and caveats: A preference for anti-spike CD8 responses marked VDJdb matching, which missed private and CD4 specificities.

The CDR3 extends over 13 amino acids. Germline V gene lookup returns CDR1 SNHLY and CDR2 FYNNEI. Unmatched junction bases numbered 5, after V lost 6 bases and J lost 4 bases. The TCR was taken from an adult who was a healthcare worker with PCR-confirmed SARS-CoV-2 infection or an uninfected control (not recorded which). The V and J genes are TRBV2 and TRBJ2-7, with TRBD1 matching 8 bases. This material consisted of whole blood, taken at baseline. The CDR3 is CASRGTGVYEQYF. The CDR3 DNA reads as TGTGCCAGCAGAGGGACAGGAGTTTACGAGCAGTACTTC. Variable domain in full (rest from reference TRBV2 and TRBJ2-7): EPEVTQTPSHQVTQMGQEVILRCVPISNHLYFYWYRQILGQKVEFLVSFYNNEISEKSEIFDDQFSVERPDGSNFTLKIRSTKLEDSAMYFCASRGTGVYEQYFGPGTRLTVT.